This TCR beta chain was retrieved from a study of CD8+CD57+ T cells in acquired aplastic anemia. CDR1 and CDR2 (germline): SNHLY, FYNNEI. This CDR3 region has 14 residues. About this clonotype: A junction end diverges from the germline sequence, so it may reflect a read error.

CDR3 and TCR beta VDJ profiling relied on genomic DNA as the template. One entry per CDR3 protein, called by TCRdb with MiXCR from the reads. The sample holds some 220,000 distinct CDR3 sequences, approximately 35% seen once. The chain combines TRBV2 with TRBJ1-2; D possibly corresponds to TRBD1 (5 bases). The sequence was collected from a human donor in good health, serving as a control. The sample consisted of sorted CD4+, CD8+, or CD8+CD57+ T cells (not recorded which) from PBMCs. In DNA form, the CDR3 reads TGTCCCAGCAGTGAATCTGACAGATTCTATGGCTACACCTTC. Translation gives CPSSESDRFYGYTF.